The rows below give T cell receptor beta chains drawn from one sample of a study of OX40 agonist ivuxolimab in advanced cancers. Repertoires were generated with immunoSEQ multiplex PCR, while TCRdb's copy carries only in-frame clones and drops some. This table holds 70,000 to 95,000 clones, 91% found once. The source was CD4+ or CD8+ T cells sorted from blood, collected in a trial of the OX40 agonist ivuxolimab. These receptors all stem from an adult with an advanced solid tumor such as melanoma, head and neck, liver or kidney cancer. The CDR3 runs from the conserved cysteine through the conserved F or W. D genes are given only for firm matches.

DNA	CDR3	J	D	V
TGTGCCAGCAGCCCAATAGGGACAATCGCCTACGAGCAGTACTTC	CASSPIGTIAYEQYF	TRBJ2-7	.	TRBV28
TGTGCCACCAGCTCCGCGACTGTCTACAATGAGCAGTTCTTC	CATSSATVYNEQFF	TRBJ2-1	.	TRBV15
TGTGCCAGCCCTGAGGTTGGGTCCTCTGGAAACACCATATATTTT	CASPEVGSSGNTIYF	TRBJ1-3	.	TRBV6-1
TGTGCCAGCAGTGAGAAGACGGGACAGGGAGTCGAGCAGTACTTC	CASSEKTGQGVEQYF	TRBJ2-7	TRBD1	TRBV2
TGTGCCAGCAGTTTATCCCCCCCTGGGACCCTCGAGCAGTACTTC	CASSLSPPGTLEQYF	TRBJ2-7	.	TRBV28
TGTGCCAGCAGCTTGAGGGTCCGACAGTTTTATAATTCACCCCTCCACTTT	CASSLRVRQFYNSPLHF	TRBJ1-6	.	TRBV5-4
TGTGCCAGCAGCTTCGAAGATACGCAGTATTTT	CASSFEDTQYF	TRBJ2-3	.	TRBV11-2
TGTGCCAGCAGCCAAGAGATTCGGGAGACCCAGTACTTC	CASSQEIRETQYF	TRBJ2-5	.	TRBV14
TGTGCCAGCAGCTTGGGTGGCGGGCCTGGCACCGGGGAGCTGTTTTTT	CASSLGGGPGTGELFF	TRBJ2-2	.	TRBV11-2
TGCGCCAGCAGCCAAGCGTCCAGCCTCGGCGGGGAGCTGTTTTTT	CASSQASSLGGELFF	TRBJ2-2	.	TRBV4-1
TGTGCCAGCAGCCAAGAATCCGGAAACACCATATATTTT	CASSQESGNTIYF	TRBJ1-3	.	TRBV7-2
TGTGCCAGCAGCCGGGACAGGGCTTTCTTT	CASSRDRAFF	TRBJ1-1	TRBD1	TRBV6-5
TGCGCCAGCAGCCAAGATACGGGTGGCGAGCAGTACTTC	CASSQDTGGEQYF	TRBJ2-7	.	TRBV4-1
TGTGCCAGCCGGAGGGACACTAAAGGCTCTGGGGCCAACGTCCTGACTTTC	CASRRDTKGSGANVLTF	TRBJ2-6	.	TRBV2
TGTGCAGGGGATAGCGGGGGCTACGAGCAGTACTTC	CAGDSGGYEQYF	TRBJ2-7	TRBD2	TRBV30
TGTGCCAGCAGCCAGGGCGGTAGCGGGAGTTTAGATACGCAGTATTTT	CASSQGGSGSLDTQYF	TRBJ2-3	TRBD2	TRBV11-3
TGTGCCAGCAGTCCGGGTAAAAACTATGGCTACACCTTC	CASSPGKNYGYTF	TRBJ1-2	.	TRBV28